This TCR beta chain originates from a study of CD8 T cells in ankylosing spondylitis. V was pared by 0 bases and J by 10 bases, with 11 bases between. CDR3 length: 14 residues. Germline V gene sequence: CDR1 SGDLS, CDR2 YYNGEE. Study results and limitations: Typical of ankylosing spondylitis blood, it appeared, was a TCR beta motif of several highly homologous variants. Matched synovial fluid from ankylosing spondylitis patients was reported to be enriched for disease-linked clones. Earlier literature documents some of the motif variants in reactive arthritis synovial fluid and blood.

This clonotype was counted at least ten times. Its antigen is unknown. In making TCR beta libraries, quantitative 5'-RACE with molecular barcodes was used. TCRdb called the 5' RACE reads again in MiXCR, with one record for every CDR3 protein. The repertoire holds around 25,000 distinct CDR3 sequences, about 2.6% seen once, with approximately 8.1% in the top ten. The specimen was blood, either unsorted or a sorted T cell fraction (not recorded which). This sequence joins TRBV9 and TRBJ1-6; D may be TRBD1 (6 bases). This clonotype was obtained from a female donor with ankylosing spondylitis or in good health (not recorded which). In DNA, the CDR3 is TGTGCCAGCAGCGTAGCTGCAGGGGTCTCACCCCTCCACTTT. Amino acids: CASSVAAGVSPLHF.